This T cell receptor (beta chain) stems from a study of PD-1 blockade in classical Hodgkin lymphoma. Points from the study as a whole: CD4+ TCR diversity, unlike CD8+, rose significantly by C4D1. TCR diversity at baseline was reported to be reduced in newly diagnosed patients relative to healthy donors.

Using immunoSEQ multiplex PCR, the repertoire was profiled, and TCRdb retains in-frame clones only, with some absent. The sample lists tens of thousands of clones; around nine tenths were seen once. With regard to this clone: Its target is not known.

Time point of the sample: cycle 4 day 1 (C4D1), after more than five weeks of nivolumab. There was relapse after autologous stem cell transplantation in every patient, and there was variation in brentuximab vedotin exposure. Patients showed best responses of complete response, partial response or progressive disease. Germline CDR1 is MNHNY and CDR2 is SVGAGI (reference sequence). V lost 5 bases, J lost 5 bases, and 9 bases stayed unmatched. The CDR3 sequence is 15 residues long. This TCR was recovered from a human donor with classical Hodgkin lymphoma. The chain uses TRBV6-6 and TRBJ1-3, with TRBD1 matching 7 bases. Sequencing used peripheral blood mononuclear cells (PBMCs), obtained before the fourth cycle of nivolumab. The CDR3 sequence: CASSKSGTERNTIYF. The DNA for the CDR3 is TGTGCCAGCAGTAAATCCGGGACAGAGAGAAACACCATATATTTT.